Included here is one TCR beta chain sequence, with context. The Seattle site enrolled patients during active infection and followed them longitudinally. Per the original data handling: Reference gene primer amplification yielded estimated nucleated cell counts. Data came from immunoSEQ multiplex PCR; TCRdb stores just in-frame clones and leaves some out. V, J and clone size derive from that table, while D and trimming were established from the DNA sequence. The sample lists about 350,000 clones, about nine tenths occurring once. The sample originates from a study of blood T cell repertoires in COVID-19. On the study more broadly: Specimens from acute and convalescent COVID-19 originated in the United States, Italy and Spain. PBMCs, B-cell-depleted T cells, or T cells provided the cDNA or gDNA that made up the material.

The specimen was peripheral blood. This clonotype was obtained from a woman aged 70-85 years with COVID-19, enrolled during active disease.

The CDR3 DNA follows: TGTGCCAGCAGCGTAGCTAGCCGCGACACCGGGGAGCTGTTTTTT. Its translation: CASSVASRDTGELFF. V gene TRBV9 combines with J gene TRBJ2-2; tentative D call: TRBD2 (5 bases). Deletions cut 0 bases from V and 3 bases from J, with 9 bases between. CDR3 length: 15 residues. Germline lookup yields CDR1 SGDLS and CDR2 YYNGEE.